The text below deals with one T cell receptor (beta chain). The treatment denotes: oral pan-JAK inhibitor, 5-10 mg twice daily. V was trimmed by 0 bases and J by 4 bases, leaving 18 bases between them. The CDR3 extends over 17 amino acids. Germline V gene data show CDR1 as PRHDT and CDR2 as FYEKMQ (reference sequence). This record comes from a study of CD8+ T cells in alopecia areata. Extraction and reverse transcription of RNA yielded cDNA as the sequencing template. Clones were read by immunoSEQ multiplex PCR, and TCRdb kept only the in-frame ones, dropping some. Here the sample spans some 200,000 clones, roughly 62% being singletons.

This clonotype was obtained from a human donor with alopecia areata. This chain links TRBV13 with TRBJ1-2, with a weak D call TRBD1 (5 bases). The sequences come from CD8+ T cells sorted from blood, collected at week 24, from a patient treated with tofacitinib. The CDR3 DNA follows: TGTGCCAGCAGCTTAGGCCGAACCGGCGCAGGGAGCTATGGCTACACCTTC. Translated, it gives CASSLGRTGAGSYGYTF.